The rows below give T cell receptor beta chains drawn from one sample of a study of cytomegalovirus exposure and HLA in healthy donors. TCRdb keeps only in-frame clones here, not all; method: immunoSEQ multiplex PCR. Across around 160,000 clones, the top ten clones capture 1.5% to 2% of the sample. Sequencing input: PBMCs. The receptors here all came from a woman aged 45 to 65 in good health and CMV-seronegative. CDR3s include the opening cysteine and the closing phenylalanine or tryptophan. D genes are given only for firm matches.

J | D | V | CDR3 | DNA
TRBJ2-7 | TRBD1 | TRBV19 | CASSIDHRTGPRKGQYF | TGTGCCAGTAGTATAGATCACCGGACAGGGCCCAGAAAGGGGCAGTACTTC
TRBJ1-1 | NA | TRBV5-1 | CASSVNDGGTETEAFF | TGCGCCAGCAGCGTAAACGATGGGGGGACGGAGACTGAAGCTTTCTTT
TRBJ1-1 | NA | TRBV15 | CATSRAGSRMNTEAFF | TGTGCCACCAGCAGAGCGGGTTCACGGATGAACACTGAAGCTTTCTTT
TRBJ2-7 | TRBD1 | TRBV5-1 | CASSLSWDSSYEQYF | TGCGCCAGCAGCTTGTCGTGGGACAGCTCCTACGAGCAGTACTTC
TRBJ2-4 | NA | TRBV30 | CAWSKGGKGTKNIQYF | TGTGCCTGGAGTAAGGGGGGGAAGGGGACCAAAAACATTCAGTACTTC
TRBJ2-2 | TRBD2 | TRBV5-1 | CASTLRGASGVNTGELFF | TGCGCCAGCACCCTCCGGGGCGCTAGCGGGGTGAACACCGGGGAGCTGTTTTTT
TRBJ1-3 | TRBD1 | TRBV6-6 | CASSLADRDSGNTIYF | TGTGCCAGCAGTCTGGCGGACAGGGACTCTGGAAACACCATATATTTT
TRBJ2-2 | TRBD2 | TRBV28 | CASSPRLAGSDFGELFF | TGTGCCAGCAGTCCCCGACTAGCGGGAAGCGATTTCGGGGAGCTGTTTTTT
TRBJ2-3 | NA | TRBV5-4 | CASSLAQALHTQYF | TGTGCCAGCAGCTTGGCCCAGGCCCTCCATACGCAGTATTTT
TRBJ2-2 | TRBD1 | TRBV5-6 | CASSHMDRGLAGELFF | TGTGCCAGCAGCCATATGGACAGGGGGCTTGCGGGGGAGCTGTTTTTT
TRBJ1-5 | NA | TRBV7-9 | CASSHQGQPQHF | TGTGCCAGCAGCCATCAGGGGCAGCCCCAGCATTTT
TRBJ1-5 | NA | TRBV11-1 | CASSPNQGQPQHF | TGTGCCAGCAGCCCTAATCAGGGGCAGCCCCAGCATTTT
TRBJ2-3 | NA | TRBV5-1 | CASSGEGFSTDTQYF | TGCGCCAGCAGCGGTGAGGGTTTTAGCACAGATACGCAGTATTTT
TRBJ2-1 | TRBD1 | TRBV4-1 | CASSQDFVGGQVKAAYNEQFF | TGCGCCAGCAGCCAAGATTTCGTAGGGGGACAGGTCAAAGCGGCTTACAATGAGCAGTTCTTC
TRBJ1-2 | TRBD1 | TRBV6-6 | CASSYLRQGDGHGYTF | TGTGCCAGCAGTTACCTCAGACAGGGGGACGGACATGGCTACACCTTC
TRBJ2-6 | NA | TRBV5-1 | CASSLGLAGANVLTF | TGCGCCAGCAGCTTGGGATTAGCGGGGGCCAACGTCCTGACTTTC
TRBJ2-7 | NA | TRBV7-9 | CASSLSAGAPEQYF | TGTGCCAGCAGCTTATCGGCGGGGGCTCCCGAGCAGTACTTC
TRBJ1-1 | NA | TRBV6-5 | CASSPLFGAEAFF | TGTGCCAGCAGTCCTTTGTTCGGAGCTGAAGCTTTCTTT
TRBJ1-1 | NA | TRBV9 | CASSPRQDSYFNTEAFF | TGTGCCAGCAGCCCAAGACAGGACTCCTACTTCAACACTGAAGCTTTCTTT
TRBJ1-2 | NA | TRBV5-5 | CASSSGGADWDYGYTF | TGTGCCAGCAGCTCGGGTGGGGCAGATTGGGACTATGGCTACACCTTC
TRBJ1-5 | NA | TRBV6-1 | CASSASGYSNQPQHF | TGTGCCAGCAGTGCCTCAGGGTATAGCAATCAGCCCCAGCATTTT
TRBJ1-5 | NA | TRBV7-2 | CASSGGPGDNQPQHF | TGTGCCAGCAGCGGGGGCCCCGGGGACAATCAGCCCCAGCATTTT
TRBJ2-1 | NA | TRBV25-1 | CASRTENREQFF | TGTGCCAGCAGGACAGAAAACAGGGAGCAGTTCTTC
TRBJ2-1 | TRBD2 | TRBV7-9 | CASSLAPLAGAYNNEQFF | TGTGCCAGCAGCTTAGCCCCTCTAGCGGGAGCCTATAACAATGAGCAGTTCTTC
TRBJ1-2 | NA | TRBV5-6 | CASSLRPPIGYTF | TGTGCCAGCAGCTTACGTCCTCCTATTGGCTACACCTTC
TRBJ2-5 | NA | TRBV5-8 | CASSLGSRGETQYF | TGTGCCAGCAGCTTGGGCTCTAGAGGGGAGACCCAGTACTTC
TRBJ2-3 | NA | TRBV7-6 | CASSQITGIATDTQYF | TGTGCCAGCAGCCAGATAACAGGGATTGCTACAGATACGCAGTATTTT
TRBJ1-2 | NA | TRBV28 | CASSRAGGAVGYTF | TGTGCCAGCAGTCGGGCCGGGGGGGCGGTTGGCTACACCTTC
TRBJ2-1 | NA | TRBV10-3 | CALGRGGNYNEQFF | TGTGCCTTAGGACGGGGAGGTAACTACAATGAGCAGTTCTTC
TRBJ1-4 | TRBD1 | TRBV29-1 | CSVGQGKEKLFF | TGCAGCGTCGGACAGGGTAAAGAAAAACTGTTTTTT
TRBJ2-1 | TRBD2 | TRBV7-2 | CASTPGAGLYNEQFF | TGTGCCAGCACCCCGGGAGCGGGACTATACAATGAGCAGTTCTTC
TRBJ2-2 | TRBD2 | TRBV2 | CASQTSGPGELFF | TGTGCCAGCCAGACTAGCGGCCCCGGGGAGCTGTTTTTT
TRBJ1-5 | NA | TRBV28 | CASSLWGQGNQPQHF | TGTGCCAGCAGTTTATGGGGCCAGGGGAATCAGCCCCAGCATTTT
TRBJ1-2 | TRBD1 | TRBV7-2 | CASSPDRGEYGYTF | TGTGCCAGCAGCCCGGACAGGGGGGAGTATGGGTACACCTTC
TRBJ1-2 | TRBD1 | TRBV19 | CASSMRTGLGYTF | TGTGCCAGTAGTATGAGGACAGGGCTTGGCTACACCTTC
TRBJ1-2 | NA | TRBV28 | CASSSGLSYGYTF | TGTGCCAGCAGTTCCGGACTGAGCTATGGCTACACCTTC
TRBJ2-6 | NA | TRBV7-6 | CASSLSDSGANVLTF | TGTGCCAGCAGCTTATCAGACTCTGGGGCCAACGTCCTGACTTTC
TRBJ1-6 | NA | TRBV9 | CASSVGGGYSPLHF | TGTGCCAGCAGCGTAGGCGGAGGGTATTCACCCCTCCACTTT
TRBJ2-6 | NA | TRBV6-1 | CASAGVTSGANVLTF | TGTGCCAGCGCGGGTGTAACCTCTGGGGCCAACGTCCTGACTTTC
TRBJ2-7 | TRBD2 | TRBV28 | CASSPGTSGSSSYEQYF | TGTGCCAGCAGTCCCGGGACTAGCGGGAGTAGTTCCTACGAGCAGTACTTC
TRBJ1-2 | TRBD1 | TRBV9 | CASSPTGSNPGYTF | TGTGCCAGCAGCCCGACAGGGAGCAACCCTGGCTACACCTTC
TRBJ2-2 | NA | TRBV4-3 | CASSQEGSYGEDTGELFF | TGCGCCAGCAGCCAAGAAGGGAGCTACGGAGAAGACACCGGGGAGCTGTTTTTT
TRBJ2-7 | TRBD2 | TRBV30 | CAWSVILGGNIWDEQYF | TGTGCCTGGAGTGTTATATTGGGGGGGAATATTTGGGACGAGCAGTACTTC
TRBJ1-3 | TRBD1 | TRBV10-3 | CAISEHKDRDETGNTIYF | TGTGCCATCAGTGAGCACAAAGACAGGGACGAGACTGGAAACACCATATATTTT
TRBJ1-4 | NA | TRBV6-5 | CASRTFLPTNEKLFF | TGTGCCAGCAGGACATTCCTTCCAACTAATGAAAAACTGTTTTTT